One sample yielded the 26 T cell receptor beta chains listed below, sequenced in a study of blood T cell repertoires in COVID-19 (dated by TCRdb to 2020 to 2021). The library was made by the immunoSEQ multiplex PCR assay. TCRdb limited this immuneACCESS table to in-frame rearrangements with V and J called. A share of clones is missing; checked studies link under half to unresolved V genes, and the rest is unexplained. This sample comprises 200,000 to 250,000 clones, roughly 84% of them detected only once. The ten largest clones add up to 18% of the sample. Sequenced: peripheral blood. Receptors originate from a woman at least 80 years old with active or convalescent COVID-19.

The V call is TRBV28, the J call TRBJ2-2; perhaps TRBD2 as D (6 bases). The length of the CDR3 is 13 residues. Germline values: CDR1 MDHEN, CDR2 SYDVKM. Trimming stripped 7 bases from V and 3 bases from J, with 9 bases between. This chain's CDR3 is CASKLAHTGELFF. As DNA, the CDR3 is TGTGCCAGCAAACTAGCCCACACCGGGGAGCTGTTTTTT.

V and J are TRBV19 and TRBJ2-5; 7 bases line up with TRBD2. Germline trimming cut 1 base from V and 4 bases from J; bases unmatched to any gene: 6. Germline V CDR1 and CDR2: LNHDA, SQIVND (reference sequence). This CDR3 comprises 15 residues. The CDR3: CASSIAGGRGETQYF. Here the CDR3 DNA reads TGTGCCAGTAGTATAGCGGGAGGCCGAGGAGAGACCCAGTACTTC.

The chain couples TRBV18 to TRBJ1-5; 7 bases line up with TRBD1. J lost 5 bases, V lost 4 bases, and 5 bases had no gene match. Germline V gives CDR1 KGHSH, CDR2 LQKENI. The CDR3 runs to 14 residues. In DNA form, the CDR3 reads TGTGCCAGCTCACAAGGACAGGTGGATCAGCCCCAGCATTTT. Protein sequence: CASSQGQVDQPQHF.

This chain joins TRBV30 and TRBJ2-3, with 7 bases aligning to TRBD1. The CDR3 length is 12 residues. The junction had 3 bases not matched to a gene; V was cut back by 5 bases and J by 4 bases. Germline V gene data show CDR1 as GTSNPN and CDR2 as SVGIG (reference sequence). This CDR3 is CAWSQGPDTQYF. The CDR3 region has the DNA TGTGCCTGGTCACAGGGGCCAGATACGCAGTATTTT.

The CDR3 protein is CASRTGASSGANVLTF. CDR3 DNA sequence: TGTGCCAGTAGGACAGGGGCGAGCTCTGGGGCCAACGTCCTGACTTTC. The V gene is TRBV19, the J gene TRBJ2-6; 8 bases align to TRBD1. V lost 6 bases and J lost 0; bases outside the gene matches: 4. This CDR3 has 16 residues. CDR1 and CDR2 from the germline V gene are LNHDA and SQIVND (reference sequence).

This clone appeared a single time. CDR3 in amino acids: CAWSVLGFGAYEQYF. CDR3 sequence (DNA): TGTGCCTGGAGTGTCCTCGGGTTCGGGGCCTACGAGCAGTACTTC. This chain joins TRBV30 and TRBJ2-7; possibly TRBD2 for D (5 bases). This CDR3 region has 15 residues. Between the trimmed V and J ends, which lost 0 bases and 2 bases, there was a span of 14 bases. Looked up from germline, CDR1 is GTSNPN and CDR2 is SVGIG (reference sequence).

This clone appeared once. The V and J genes are TRBV28 and TRBJ2-3, with 8 bases identical to TRBD2. CDR1 is MDHEN and CDR2 is SYDVKM in the germline V gene. The V gene end was trimmed by 3 bases and the J gene end by 3 bases; junction bases not matched to a gene: 8. CDR3 length: 16 residues. CDR3 in DNA: TGTGCCAGCAGTTTTGCGCGGGGGGTGGGGACAGATACGCAGTATTTT. It translates to CASSFARGVGTDTQYF.

This CDR3 reads CASSPGQANTEAFF. The CDR3 coding sequence is TGTGCCAGCAGCCCAGGACAGGCGAACACTGAAGCTTTCTTT. The rearrangement links TRBV7-2 to TRBJ1-1; 7 bases agree with TRBD1. CDR1 and CDR2 from the germline V gene are SGHTA and FQGNSA. CDR3 length: 14 residues. After removal of 5 bases from V and 1 base from J, the junction contained 4 bases not matched to a gene.

This sequence joins TRBV11-2 and TRBJ2-7; D is possibly TRBD2 (6 bases). CDR3 length equals 14 residues. V dropped 3 bases and J dropped 3 bases, with 12 bases sitting between them. CDR1 is SGHAT, CDR2 FQNNGV, per germline. Written as DNA, the CDR3 is TGTGCCAGCAGCTTGGGGCTAGCGATCTACGAGCAGTACTTC. Translation gives CASSLGLAIYEQYF. The full variable domain, in which reference TRBV11-2 and TRBJ2-7 provide the parts outside the CDR3, is EAGVAQSPRYKIIEKRQSVAFWCNPISGHATLYWYQQILGQGPKLLIQFQNNGVVDDSQLPKDRFSAERLKGVDSTLKIQPAKLEDSAVYLCASSLGLAIYEQYFGPGTRLTVT.

This chain uses TRBV30 with TRBJ1-6; 9 bases agree with TRBD1. The V gene's germline CDR1 is GTSNPN and CDR2 SVGIG (reference sequence). The length of the CDR3 is 16 residues. The junction had 9 bases not matched to a gene; V was cut back by 0 bases and J by 9 bases. The chain's CDR3 is CAWSVGYGTGSSPLHF. The CDR3 DNA reads TGTGCCTGGAGTGTCGGCTATGGGACAGGGAGTTCACCCCTCCACTTT.

The chain has TRBV30 and TRBJ1-3; 11 bases align to TRBD1. The CDR3 covers 17 residues. J was trimmed by 5 bases and V by 0 bases; bases with no gene match: 9. Germline CDR1 is GTSNPN and CDR2 is SVGIG (reference sequence). The CDR3 protein is CAWSVYPGTGGRNTIYF. CDR3 sequence (DNA): TGTGCCTGGAGTGTATATCCCGGGACAGGGGGTCGAAACACCATATATTTT.

This clone has just one count. This sequence joins TRBV7-2 and TRBJ1-2, with D perhaps TRBD1 (6 bases). This CDR3 comprises 14 residues. Germline V gene lookup returns CDR1 SGHTA and CDR2 FQGNSA. Trimming left V 5 bases short and J 1 base short, with 11 bases between. CDR3 protein: CASSTTGRNYGYTF. For the CDR3, the DNA is TGTGCCAGCAGCACAACAGGGCGTAACTATGGCTACACCTTC.

This clone was seen only a few times. Other DNA sequences in this sample translate to the same CDR3. This chain joins TRBV29-1 and TRBJ2-7, with 11 nucleotides matching TRBD1. Looked up from germline, CDR1 is SQVTM and CDR2 is ANQGSEA. The junction had 7 bases not matched to a gene; V was cut back by 2 bases and J by 4 bases. This CDR3 spans 15 amino acids. The CDR3 region has the DNA TGCAGCGTTGAATTCCGGACAGGGGGCGATTACGAGCAGTACTTC. Translation gives CSVEFRTGGDYEQYF.

The CDR3 region is CASSLGGGLTDTQYF. For the CDR3, the DNA is TGTGCCAGCAGCTTAGGTGGCGGACTCACAGATACGCAGTATTTT. The chain links TRBV11-3 to TRBJ2-3, with D possibly matching TRBD2 (5 bases). V lost 1 base, J lost 2 bases, and 10 bases lay in between. This CDR3 is 15 amino acids long. The V gene's germline CDR1 is SGHNT and CDR2 YENEEA.

This chain connects TRBV27 to TRBJ2-6; TRBD1 might be the D (5 bases). Germline values: CDR1 MNHEY, CDR2 SMNVEV (reference sequence). V lost 11 bases, J lost 0 bases, and 14 bases lay in between. This CDR3 region has 15 residues. For the CDR3, the DNA is TGTGCCGCGAGACCCCAGGGCTCTGGGGCCAACGTCCTGACTTTC. Translated, it gives CAARPQGSGANVLTF.

The chain uses TRBV19 and TRBJ1-1, with 8 bases identical to TRBD1. Unmatched junction bases numbered 10, after V lost 3 bases and J lost 4 bases. There are 16 residues in the CDR3. Germline CDR1 and CDR2: LNHDA and SQIVND (reference sequence). CDR3 DNA sequence: TGTGCCAGTAGTATTCTGGCAGGGGGCGCGGGCACTGAAGCTTTCTTT. This encodes CASSILAGGAGTEAFF.

Details on this clone: The identical CDR3 is also encoded by other nucleotide sequences in the sample. The rearrangement links TRBV6-5 to TRBJ2-1; D is undetermined. V lost 9 bases and J lost 0, with 9 bases in between. The CDR3 is made up of 13 amino acids. The germline gives CDR1 MNHEY, CDR2 SVGAGI. The CDR3: CASRLSSYNEQFF. As DNA, the CDR3 is TGTGCCAGTCGCCTCAGCTCCTACAATGAGCAGTTCTTC.

The J gene is TRBJ1-2, the V gene TRBV6-2 or TRBV6-3; D gene unclear. V was cut by 6 bases and J by 4 bases, with 21 bases left in between. This CDR3 region has 16 residues. Germline loops: CDR1 MNHEY, CDR2 SVGEGT. The CDR3: CASSQISGLGPYGYTF. Here the CDR3 DNA reads TGTGCCAGCAGCCAAATAAGCGGCCTCGGCCCCTATGGCTACACCTTC.

This sequence joins TRBV24-1 and TRBJ2-5; D is uncertain. The CDR3 runs to 15 residues. Germline V CDR1 and CDR2: KGHDR, SFDVKD. Trimming took 4 bases from V and 0 from J, leaving 11 bases between them. In DNA form, the CDR3 reads TGTGCCACCAGTGACTCCACAGCTAACCAAGAGACCCAGTACTTC. Encoded protein: CATSDSTANQETQYF.

This chain joins TRBV5-4 and TRBJ2-1; TRBD2 matches 9 bases. V shed 4 bases and J 8 bases; nucleotides not matched to a gene: 16. The CDR3 spans 17 residues. Germline CDR1 reads SGHNT; CDR2 reads YYREEE (reference sequence). CDR3 residues: CASSHIRGGRALDEQFF. The CDR3 DNA reads TGTGCCAGCAGCCACATCCGGGGCGGGAGGGCCTTGGATGAGCAGTTCTTC.

Only one count was recorded for this clone. This chain connects TRBV6-5 to TRBJ1-1, with D hard to call. The ends were cut back, 7 bases at V and 7 bases at J, with 19 bases in the middle. CDR1 and CDR2 from the germline V gene are MNHEY and SVGAGI. CDR3 length: 14 residues. CDR3 residues: CASTWMRGAGEAFF. CDR3 sequence (DNA): TGTGCCAGCACGTGGATGCGGGGAGCGGGTGAAGCTTTCTTT.

The chain joins TRBV5-1 to TRBJ2-7; 7 bases are a match to TRBD2. The CDR3 sequence is 13 residues long. V lost 2 bases, J lost 4 bases, and 3 bases stayed unmatched. Germline CDR1 SGHRS, CDR2 YFSETQ. The CDR3 region is CASSFGGGYEQYF. CDR3 DNA: TGCGCCAGCAGCTTTGGCGGGGGTTACGAGCAGTACTTC.

The V and J genes are TRBV19 and TRBJ1-5, with D possibly matching TRBD1 (6 bases). The CDR3 is 16 amino acids. The germline CDR1 and CDR2 sequences are LNHDA and SQIVND (reference sequence). V dropped 1 base and J dropped 0 bases, with 10 bases sitting between them. CDR3 residues: CASSIGGHYSNQPQHF. In nucleotides, the CDR3 is TGTGCCAGTAGTATAGGGGGACATTATAGCAATCAGCCCCAGCATTTT.

The V call is TRBV5-1, the J call TRBJ2-3; 13 bases line up with TRBD2. V lost 4 bases and J lost 1; bases outside the gene matches: 9. CDR3 length: 18 residues. Germline CDR1 SGHRS, CDR2 YFSETQ. Written as DNA, the CDR3 is TGCGCCAGCAGCATAGGGACTAGCGGGACCGGAGGCACAGATACGCAGTATTTT. Its translation: CASSIGTSGTGGTDTQYF.

This chain links TRBV20-1 with TRBJ1-1, with D tentatively TRBD1 (5 bases). The ends were cut back, 3 bases at V and 2 bases at J, with 13 bases in the middle. The CDR3 consists of 14 residues. The germline V gene has CDR1 DFQATT and CDR2 SNEGSKA (reference sequence). The CDR3 spells CSASEPGLNTEAFF. The CDR3 nucleotides read TGCAGTGCTAGTGAACCGGGACTAAACACTGAAGCTTTCTTT.

The chain links TRBV18 to TRBJ2-7, with D maybe TRBD1 (5 bases). The CDR3 loop spans 16 amino acids. V lost 3 bases and J lost 4, with 19 bases in between. Germline CDR1 and CDR2: KGHSH and LQKENI. This CDR3 reads CASSPSLWQGVYEQYF. The CDR3 DNA follows: TGTGCCAGCTCACCGTCCCTATGGCAGGGTGTATACGAGCAGTACTTC.